Here is one TCR beta chain with its context. What it binds is not known. Germline CDR1 and CDR2: WSHSY and SAAADI. This CDR3 spans 15 amino acids. The V end lost 6 bases, the J end lost 6 bases, and 19 bases lay between the germline ends. The data belong to a study of cytomegalovirus exposure and HLA in healthy donors. The PCR contained 60 Vbeta and 13 Jbeta primers. Using immunoSEQ multiplex PCR, the repertoire was profiled, and TCRdb retains in-frame clones only, with some absent. The sample contains 150,000 to 200,000 clones, roughly 70% of which appear only once. Study-level results: It was shown in a later analysis that HLA-associated TCR beta chains were more clonally expanded than other, equally common chains.

The sequencing input was PBMCs. The chain joins TRBV10-2 to TRBJ2-3; D remains unclear. This sequence was found in a male donor in good health and CMV-seronegative. The CDR3 protein is CASRSIGAGLDTQYF. CDR3 bases: TGCGCCAGCAGGTCCATAGGAGCCGGTCTGGATACGCAGTATTTT.